The present T cell receptor (beta chain) was sequenced within a study of regulatory dendritic cells for organ transplantation. V lost 0 bases and J lost 8, with 12 bases in between. Germline lookup yields CDR1 SGHRS and CDR2 YFSETQ. CDR3 length equals 14 residues. CD4+ or CD8+ T cells were sorted as naive CD45RA+ or memory CD45RO+. Here immunoSEQ multiplex PCR was the method, and the copy in TCRdb shows in-frame clones only, minus some. The sample includes 25,000 to 30,000 clones, 82% of them seen just once. This TCR came from a human donor in good health. The chain recombines TRBV5-1 with TRBJ2-1; D is possibly TRBD2 (6 bases). The sample consisted of naive CD8+ T cells from blood. The sample's subset: CD45RA+ naive T cells. CDR3 region: CASSLVSTGDEQFF. In DNA form, the CDR3 reads TGCGCCAGCAGCTTGGTTTCGACGGGGGATGAGCAGTTCTTC.